This T cell receptor beta chain stems from a study of T cell repertoires in cytomegalovirus infection (dated by TCRdb to the late 2010s). Notes on the research overall: The HLA type of each donor mattered for the analysis, because public TCR beta signatures pointed to carriage of CMV infection along with the matching HLA type.

This clonotype was recorded at least ten times. The antigen it recognizes is unknown. Base qualities are missing; no much larger clone stands one base away. This sample was sequenced with an Illumina HiSeq 1500. Using fastp trimming at Q25 and MiXCR clonotype assembly, TCRdb reanalyzed the public sequencing data and kept in-frame beta chains. Every distinct CDR3 protein forms one entry, paired with its most common genes and DNA. The sample table contains fewer than 300,000 distinct CDR3 sequences; only one count was recorded for roughly 24% of them. The ten largest clones capture about 14% of the sample. The paper's findings and limits, for the study overall: The ex vivo response was dominated by HLA-C-restricted CMV-specific TCR beta clonotypes, which also provided the single most frequent clonotype in two of eight donors. Carriers of CMV infection plus the relevant HLA type were discriminated by the cumulative frequency of public TCR beta family members in the study cohort and in an independent roughly 320-donor cohort.

There are 12 amino acids in the CDR3, from cysteine to phenylalanine inclusive. Of all the DNA, just the CDR3 is kept, 36 bases in frame from base 1. V gives up 4 bases and J gives up 6 bases, and the segment between their germline ends measures 7 bases. The germline V gene yields SGHTA for CDR1 and FQGNSA for CDR2. This clonotype originated in a human donor in good health (CMV status not recorded). Some clones in this sample may be carry-over from other donors' samples. The V and J segments used are TRBV7-2 and TRBJ2-1; the D region possibly corresponds to TRBD2 (5 bases align). Material for sequencing was PBMCs. The CDR3 reads as follows: CASSSTSNEQFF. The sequenced DNA: TGTGCCAGCAGCTCCACTAGCAATGAGCAGTTCTTC.